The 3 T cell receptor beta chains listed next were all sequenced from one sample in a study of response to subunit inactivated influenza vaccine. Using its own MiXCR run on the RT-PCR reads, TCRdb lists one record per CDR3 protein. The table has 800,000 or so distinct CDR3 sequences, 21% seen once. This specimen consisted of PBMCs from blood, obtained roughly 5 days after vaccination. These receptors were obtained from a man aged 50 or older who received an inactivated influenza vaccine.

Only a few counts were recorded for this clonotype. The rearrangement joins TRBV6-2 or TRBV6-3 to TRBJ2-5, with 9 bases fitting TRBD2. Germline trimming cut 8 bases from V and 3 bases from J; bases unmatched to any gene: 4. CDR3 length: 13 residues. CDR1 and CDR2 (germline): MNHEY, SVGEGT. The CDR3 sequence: CASGGTSKETQYF. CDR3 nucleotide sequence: TGTGCCAGCGGGGGGACTAGCAAAGAGACCCAGTACTTC.

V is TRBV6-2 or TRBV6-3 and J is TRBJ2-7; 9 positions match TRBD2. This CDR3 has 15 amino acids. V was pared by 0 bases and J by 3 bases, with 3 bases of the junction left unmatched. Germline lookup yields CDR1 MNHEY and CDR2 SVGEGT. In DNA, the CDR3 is TGTGCCAGCAGTTACTCCCTAGCGGGGAACTACGAGCAGTACTTC. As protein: CASSYSLAGNYEQYF.

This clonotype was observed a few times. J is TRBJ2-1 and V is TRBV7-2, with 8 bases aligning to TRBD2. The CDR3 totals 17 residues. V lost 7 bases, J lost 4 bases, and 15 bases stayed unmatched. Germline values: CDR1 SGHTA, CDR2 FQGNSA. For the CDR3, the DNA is TGTGCCAGCAATCCCAACGGCGGGAGGTTAATATACAATGAGCAGTTCTTC. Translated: CASNPNGGRLIYNEQFF. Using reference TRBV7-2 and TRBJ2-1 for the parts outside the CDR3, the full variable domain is GAGVSQSPSNKVTEKGKDVELRCDPISGHTALYWYRQSLGQGLEFLIYFQGNSAPDKSGLPSDRFSAERTGGSVSTLTIQRTQQEDSAVYLCASNPNGGRLIYNEQFFGPGTRLTVL.